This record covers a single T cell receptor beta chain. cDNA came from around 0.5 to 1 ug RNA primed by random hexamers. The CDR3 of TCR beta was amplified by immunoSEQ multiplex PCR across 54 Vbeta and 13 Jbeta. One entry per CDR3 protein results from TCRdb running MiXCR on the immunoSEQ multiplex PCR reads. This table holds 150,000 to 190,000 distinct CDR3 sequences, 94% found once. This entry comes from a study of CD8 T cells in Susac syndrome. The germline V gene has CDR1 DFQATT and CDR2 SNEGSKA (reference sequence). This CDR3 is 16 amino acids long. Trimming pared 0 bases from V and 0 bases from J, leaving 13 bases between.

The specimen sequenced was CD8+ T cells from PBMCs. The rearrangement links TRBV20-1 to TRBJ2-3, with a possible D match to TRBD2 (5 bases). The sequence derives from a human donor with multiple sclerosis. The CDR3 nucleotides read TGCAGTGCTAGAGATCCGAGGGCGGCTAGCACAGATACGCAGTATTTT. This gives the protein CSARDPRAASTDTQYF.